This T cell receptor beta chain was captured in a study of CD8+CD57+ T cells in acquired aplastic anemia. Study-wide background: Recorded DNA amounts for sorted CD4+ and CD8+ cells had an average of 3.2 ug.

The TCR beta profiling, which covered VDJ combination and CDR3 sequence, was carried out using genomic DNA as the template. Each CDR3 protein gets one entry after TCRdb re-called the reads with MiXCR. The table shows some 160,000 distinct CDR3 sequences, with about half occurring only once. Remarks on this clonotype: It is likely a read error, because the conserved phenylalanine at the end of the CDR3 is missing. Because the CDR3's place on the DNA is in doubt, the DNA is left out and the CDR3 is given as listed by TCRdb.

Before being chosen for sequencing, patients had shown CD8+CD57+ cell expansion by flow cytometry. Severe acquired aplastic anemia was present in every patient. No therapy was given to patients before blood sampling. This receptor was obtained from a human donor with aplastic anemia. Input material: sorted CD4+, CD8+, or CD8+CD57+ T cells (not recorded which) from PBMCs.

The CDR3 loop is CATSGTGKGETQYL. This chain uses TRBV24-1 with TRBJ2-5. From its first to its last residue, the CDR3 has 14 amino acids. Looked up from germline, CDR1 is KGHDR and CDR2 is SFDVKD.